One sample yielded the 29 T cell receptor beta chains listed below, sequenced in a study of cytomegalovirus exposure and HLA in healthy donors. PCR amplification relied on 60 Vbeta primers (plus 13 Jbeta primers). The protocol was immunoSEQ multiplex PCR, while the TCRdb copy is restricted to in-frame clones and leaves out a portion. The table lists around 100,000 clones. The material sequenced was PBMCs. The receptor source for this set is a man aged 40-55 years in good health and CMV-seronegative.

This rearrangement joins TRBV14 to TRBJ2-7, with 8 bases lining up with TRBD1. CDR1 and CDR2 (germline): SGHDN, FVKESK. Losses at the gene ends were 4 bases for V and 2 bases for J; bases not matched to a gene: 10. The CDR3 contains 16 residues. The CDR3 here is CASSRHHGTGTYEQYF. CDR3 bases: TGTGCCAGCAGCCGACATCACGGGACAGGAACCTACGAGCAGTACTTC.

J is TRBJ1-1 and V is TRBV28; D is undetermined. CDR3 length: 10 amino acids. V lost 8 bases, J lost 5 bases, and 6 bases lay in between. Germline V lookup: CDR1 MDHEN, CDR2 SYDVKM. The chain's CDR3 is CASRSTEAFF. The CDR3 DNA sequence: TGTGCCAGCCGGAGTACTGAAGCTTTCTTT.

This chain connects TRBV7-8 to TRBJ2-2, with 10 bases fitting TRBD2. The CDR3 length is 17 residues. Per germline, CDR1 SGHVS and CDR2 FQNEAQ. V was pared by 1 base and J by 4 bases, with 6 bases of the junction left unmatched. The DNA of the CDR3 is TGTGCCAGCAGCTTAGTCCCTCCTAGCGGGGGCACCGGGGAGCTGTTTTTT. Its protein is CASSLVPPSGGTGELFF.

J is TRBJ1-2 and V is TRBV4-3; D is perhaps TRBD1 (5 bases). With 2 bases removed from V and 0 bases from J, the gap between germline ends came to 10 bases. Germline CDR1 reads LGHNA; CDR2 reads YSLEER. There are 15 residues in the CDR3. The CDR3 loop reads CASSQNRIPNYGYTF. As DNA, the CDR3 is TGCGCCAGCAGCCAAAACAGGATACCTAACTATGGCTACACCTTC.

The rearrangement uses TRBV10-3 and TRBJ2-1; TRBD2 might be the D (6 bases). The germline gives CDR1 ENHRY, CDR2 SYGVKD. The CDR3 is made up of 14 amino acids. With 11 bases removed from V and 3 bases from J, the gap between germline ends came to 17 bases. CDR3 sequence: CAARGLVFYNEQFF. In DNA, the CDR3 is TGTGCCGCGCGGGGACTTGTCTTCTACAATGAGCAGTTCTTC.

The V call is TRBV29-1, the J call TRBJ2-6; D not resolved. Between the trimmed V and J ends, which lost 4 bases and 1 base, there was a span of 5 bases. Looked up from germline, CDR1 is SQVTM and CDR2 is ANQGSEA. CDR3 length: 13 residues. This chain's CDR3 is CSVVSSGANVLTF. CDR3 nucleotide sequence: TGCAGCGTTGTCTCGTCTGGGGCCAACGTCCTGACTTTC. Drawing the rest from reference TRBV29-1 and TRBJ2-6, the complete variable domain is SAVISQKPSRDICQRGTSLTIQCQVDSQVTMMFWYRQQPGQSLTLIATANQGSEATYESGFVIDKFPISRPNLTFSTLTVSNMSPEDSSIYLCSVVSSGANVLTFGAGSRLTVL.

This rearrangement joins TRBV7-6 to TRBJ2-7, with 10 bases identical to TRBD2. V lost 2 bases and J lost 5; bases outside the gene matches: 9. The CDR3 extends over 16 amino acids. CDR1 and CDR2 from the germline V gene are SGHVS and FNYEAQ. The CDR3 sequence: CASSLSPLAGANEQYF. The CDR3 nucleotides are TGTGCCAGCAGCTTAAGCCCCCTAGCGGGGGCTAACGAGCAGTACTTC.

The chain joins TRBV5-1 to TRBJ2-1; 10 positions match TRBD2. The CDR3 spans 14 residues. Per germline, CDR1 SGHRS and CDR2 YFSETQ. V gave up 0 bases and J gave up 14 bases; unmatched junction bases: 8. The CDR3 DNA follows: TGCGCCAGCAGCTTGGCCAGCGGGAGGGCCCCAAAGTTCTTC. This sequence encodes CASSLASGRAPKFF.

This chain uses TRBV27 with TRBJ1-1; 8 bases match TRBD1. Germline CDR1 MNHEY, CDR2 SMNVEV (reference sequence). The CDR3 runs 15 residues. V was clipped by 4 bases and J by 1 base; unmatched bases: 5. This chain's CDR3 is CASSSRTGRNTEAFF. The CDR3, as DNA: TGTGCCAGCAGTTCCCGGACAGGGCGGAACACTGAAGCTTTCTTT.

V gene TRBV29-1 combines with J gene TRBJ1-1; D unclear. CDR1 and CDR2 from the germline V gene are SQVTM and ANQGSEA. Trimming pared 5 bases from V and 0 bases from J, leaving 4 bases between. The CDR3 runs 11 residues. CDR3: CSVSLNTEAFF. DNA for the CDR3: TGCAGCGTTTCATTGAACACTGAAGCTTTCTTT.

The chain couples TRBV25-1 to TRBJ2-1; D unresolved. The CDR3 is 11 amino acids. Deletions cut 5 bases from V and 9 bases from J, with 8 bases between. In germline, CDR1 is MGHDK, CDR2 SYGVNS. DNA for the CDR3: TGTGCCAGCAGTCTATACTCTGAGCAGTTCTTC. Protein: CASSLYSEQFF.

The chain employs TRBV4-1 and TRBJ2-2; 15 bases line up with TRBD2. V trimming: 6 bases; J trimming: 1 base; junction bases outside the gene matches: 12. Germline CDR1 and CDR2: MGHRA and YSYEKL. There are 20 residues in the CDR3. As DNA, the CDR3 is TGCGCCAGCAGTCCTCCGCCGGGACTAGCGGGGGGTCGGAACACCGGGGAGCTGTTTTTT. As protein: CASSPPPGLAGGRNTGELFF.

The chain links TRBV7-2 to TRBJ2-5; TRBD2 might be the D (6 bases). V was shortened by 1 base and J by 2 bases, with 14 bases between the two germline ends. Germline CDR1 is SGHTA and CDR2 is FQGNSA. The CDR3 length is 16 residues. The CDR3 loop reads CASSLDVWTKQETQYF. The CDR3 region has the DNA TGTGCCAGCAGCTTAGATGTCTGGACTAAACAAGAGACCCAGTACTTC.

The chain combines TRBV7-8 with TRBJ2-2; 7 bases map to TRBD1. Trimming cost V 4 bases and J 5 bases; bases outside gene matches: 7. CDR3 length equals 15 residues. Looked up from germline, CDR1 is SGHVS and CDR2 is FQNEAQ. The CDR3 here is CASSSTGVRTGELFF. CDR3 in DNA: TGTGCCAGCAGCTCTACAGGGGTGAGGACCGGGGAGCTGTTTTTT.

The CDR3 spells CASSPMGQSSGNTIYF. The CDR3 DNA reads as TGTGCCAGCTCACCTATGGGGCAGAGCTCTGGAAACACCATATATTTT. The chain is built from TRBV18 and TRBJ1-3, with D tentatively TRBD1 (5 bases). The length of the CDR3 is 16 residues. CDR1 KGHSH and CDR2 LQKENI come from the germline V gene. V was cut by 3 bases and J by 0 bases, with 12 bases left in between.

The gene calls are TRBV27 and TRBJ1-1, with no clear D. CDR1 is MNHEY and CDR2 is SMNVEV in the germline V gene (reference sequence). V lost 6 bases, J lost 6 bases, and 17 bases lay in between. This CDR3 has 14 amino acids. CDR3 nucleotide sequence: TGTGCCAGCAGCAGACCCCAGGAGAGGGCTGAAGCTTTCTTT. This translates into CASSRPQERAEAFF.

The V gene is TRBV10-3, the J gene TRBJ2-3; 9 positions agree with TRBD1. This CDR3 is built from 15 residues. Germline CDR1 reads ENHRY; CDR2 reads SYGVKD. Unmatched junction bases numbered 6, after V lost 5 bases and J lost 3 bases. The DNA for the CDR3 is TGTGCCATCAGTTTTAAGGACAGGGGAACAGATACGCAGTATTTT. Translation: CAISFKDRGTDTQYF.

This sequence joins TRBV19 and TRBJ2-1; TRBD2 agrees at 12 bases. V shed 5 bases, J shed 1 base, and the junction held 6 bases outside the gene matches. The CDR3 is 17 amino acids. Germline V gene sequence: CDR1 LNHDA, CDR2 SQIVND (reference sequence). The CDR3 DNA reads TGTGCCAGTAGTGAACTAGCGGGAGGAGGGTCCTACAATGAGCAGTTCTTC. It is translated as CASSELAGGGSYNEQFF.

Remarks on this clone: One end of the junction varies from germline; a read error may be responsible. The gene calls are TRBV27 and TRBJ1-5; D uncertain. The germline V gene has CDR1 MNHEY and CDR2 SMNVEV (reference sequence). CDR3 length equals 16 residues. The CDR3 reads CASSLFGTGGNRPQHF. For the CDR3, the DNA is TGTGCCAGCAGTTTATTCGGAACGGGAGGCAATCGGCCCCAGCATTTT.

This CDR3 reads CASSLDRADTEAFF. The CDR3 bases are TGTGCCAGCAGCCTGGACAGGGCTGACACTGAAGCTTTCTTT. This chain links TRBV6-1 with TRBJ1-1; TRBD1 agrees at 8 bases. CDR3 length equals 14 residues. In germline, CDR1 is MNHNS, CDR2 SASEGT. V was pared by 6 bases and J by 3 bases, with 6 bases of the junction left unmatched.

The genes are TRBV7-2 and TRBJ1-1; 8 nucleotides agree with TRBD1. Losses at the gene ends were 5 bases for V and 7 bases for J; bases not matched to a gene: 12. This CDR3 region has 15 residues. The V gene's germline CDR1 is SGHTA and CDR2 FQGNSA. CDR3 sequence (DNA): TGTGCCAGCAGCCTCCGGGACAGCAGGGGGCTTGAAGCTTTCTTT. Protein sequence: CASSLRDSRGLEAFF. The full variable domain, rest sourced from reference TRBV7-2 and TRBJ1-1, is GAGVSQSPSNKVTEKGKDVELRCDPISGHTALYWYRQSLGQGLEFLIYFQGNSAPDKSGLPSDRFSAERTGGSVSTLTIQRTQQEDSAVYLCASSLRDSRGLEAFFGQGTRLTVV.

The rearrangement uses TRBV27 and TRBJ2-5; 8 bases match TRBD1. The DNA end is a closer match to TRBJ2-7, so the J assignment may be wrong. CDR1 is MNHEY, CDR2 SMNVEV, per germline (reference sequence). The CDR3 spans 14 residues. CDR3 region: CASSVGTGAYEQYF. The CDR3 DNA follows: TGTGCCAGCAGTGTGGGGACAGGTGCCTACGAGCAGTACTTC.

The chain recombines TRBV30 with TRBJ1-1; D is uncertain. Looked up from germline, CDR1 is GTSNPN and CDR2 is SVGIG (reference sequence). V was shortened by 2 bases and J by 6 bases, with 13 bases between the two germline ends. The CDR3 is 13 amino acids. Here the CDR3 DNA reads TGTGCCTGGAGTAAAATCCCGGGAGCTGAAGCTTTCTTT. Its translation is CAWSKIPGAEAFF.

The gene calls are TRBV6-1 and TRBJ2-5, with a weak D call TRBD2 (6 bases). Trimming took off 0 bases at V and 5 bases at J, with 19 bases between the two ends. Germline V gives CDR1 MNHNS, CDR2 SASEGT. CDR3 length equals 17 residues. The CDR3 DNA sequence: TGTGCCAGCAGTGAAGCGGTCCTTAGCGGAGCCCGGGAGACCCAGTACTTC. This gives the protein CASSEAVLSGARETQYF.

The chain couples TRBV7-2 to TRBJ2-2; TRBD1 agrees at 11 bases. The CDR3 spans 15 residues. The J segment lost 4 bases and the V segment lost 5 bases, leaving 3 bases of the junction unmatched. Germline CDR1 reads SGHTA; CDR2 reads FQGNSA. The CDR3 DNA is TGTGCCAGCAGCCCGGGACAGGGGGGCACCGGGGAGCTGTTTTTT. Translating gives CASSPGQGGTGELFF.

The genes are TRBV6-6 and TRBJ2-7; the match to TRBD1 covers 8 bases. The V gene's germline CDR1 is MNHNY and CDR2 SVGAGI (reference sequence). Trimming removed 9 bases from V and 0 bases from J; junction bases left unmatched: 4. This CDR3 region has 13 residues. CDR3 nucleotide sequence: TGTGCCAGTGGGACAGGACCCTCCTACGAGCAGTACTTC. This encodes CASGTGPSYEQYF.

The V gene is TRBV27, the J gene TRBJ2-7, with 9 positions matching TRBD2. CDR3 length: 15 residues. V lost 4 bases to trimming and J lost 6 bases; unmatched junction nucleotides: 10. Germline V CDR1 and CDR2: MNHEY, SMNVEV (reference sequence). The CDR3 spells CASSSRGWREGEQYF. CDR3 coding DNA: TGTGCCAGCAGTTCACGGGGTTGGCGGGAGGGCGAGCAGTACTTC.

The chain uses TRBV5-6 and TRBJ2-5, with 15 bases that match TRBD2. The assigned J gene may be wrong: the sequence end matches TRBJ2-7 better. This CDR3 is 17 amino acids long. Germline loops: CDR1 SGHDT, CDR2 YYEEEE. In DNA, the CDR3 is TGTGCCAGCAGCAACCCAGGACTAGCGGGGGGGTCCTACGAGCAGTACTTC. This gives the protein CASSNPGLAGGSYEQYF.

J is TRBJ1-2 and V is TRBV7-8; TRBD1 agrees at 10 bases. The V and J ends lost 5 bases and 8 bases, in that order; junction bases with no gene match: 8. CDR3 length: 14 amino acids. Germline CDR1 reads SGHVS; CDR2 reads FQNEAQ. DNA for the CDR3: TGTGCCAGCAGCAGGACAGGGGGGCGGCGGGGCTACACCTTC. It is translated as CASSRTGGRRGYTF.